The 15 T cell receptor beta chains below were found in one sample sequenced in a study of long-term antiretroviral therapy in people with HIV (dated by TCRdb to 2021 to 2024). The immunoSEQ hsTCRB v3.0 assay was used at survey level resolution for TRB variable region sequencing. TCRdb carries this immuneACCESS record with in-frame sequences only. Its versions omit some clonotypes, under half of them owing to an unresolved V gene in the studies checked, with the rest unexplained. Here the sample has about 35,000 clones; more than 60% occur a single time. 7% to 7.5% of the sample goes to the ten largest clones. Sequencing was performed on unsorted PBMCs, taken 2 years after starting antiretroviral therapy. The receptors derive from a woman between 50 and 59 years old with HIV.

The chain recombines TRBV2 with TRBJ1-1; D might be TRBD1 (5 bases). Deletions cut 11 bases from V and 5 bases from J, with 21 bases between. This CDR3 is built from 14 residues. CDR1 SNHLY and CDR2 FYNNEI come from the germline V gene. The CDR3 DNA reads TGTGCCGCTCAGTTAGGCCCAGGGAGGACTGAAGCTTTCTTT. Amino acids: CAAQLGPGRTEAFF.

This clone was seen a few times. The rearrangement uses TRBV5-1 and TRBJ2-7; D ambiguous. The CDR3 is made up of 11 amino acids. Germline V CDR1 and CDR2: SGHRS, YFSETQ. V was pared by 5 bases and J by 0 bases, with 3 bases between. Here the CDR3 reads CASRSSYEQYF. CDR3 bases: TGCGCCAGCAGGAGCTCCTACGAGCAGTACTTC.

This clone was recorded once. The genes are TRBV30 and TRBJ2-1, with no clear D. CDR1 is GTSNPN, CDR2 SVGIG, per germline (reference sequence). Trimming removed 1 base from V and 0 bases from J, with 10 bases in between. The CDR3 covers 15 residues. The CDR3 reads CAWSEGFSSYNEQFF. CDR3 coding DNA: TGTGCCTGGAGTGAAGGATTCAGCTCCTACAATGAGCAGTTCTTC.

CDR3 sequence: CASGLVPDRGMPYEQYV. The CDR3 nucleotides read TGTGCTAGTGGTTTGGTACCGGACAGGGGAATGCCCTACGAGCAGTACGTC. The rearrangement joins TRBV12-5 to TRBJ2-7; 9 nucleotides agree with TRBD1. Trimming took 0 bases from V and 2 from J; bases not matched to a gene: 8. Per the germline V gene, CDR1 is LGHNT and CDR2 is FRNRAP. CDR3 length: 17 amino acids.

This clone was detected once. The rearrangement joins TRBV4-1 to TRBJ1-3; TRBD1 might be the D (6 bases). Germline CDR1 reads MGHRA; CDR2 reads YSYEKL. V was shortened by 4 bases and J by 1 base, with 17 bases between the two germline ends. The CDR3 has 17 amino acids. The CDR3 region has the DNA TGCGCCAGCAGCCTGGGACTTGGGGGCGCTTCTGGAAACACCATATATTTT. Protein product: CASSLGLGGASGNTIYF.

The V gene is TRBV2, the J gene TRBJ1-4; 7 bases match TRBD1. V lost 6 bases, J lost 7 bases, and 8 bases stayed unmatched. Germline CDR1 reads SNHLY; CDR2 reads FYNNEI. This CDR3 spans 14 amino acids. The CDR3 protein is CASRDPGGVEKLFF. CDR3 bases: TGTGCCAGCAGGGATCCAGGGGGGGTTGAAAAACTGTTTTTT.

The chain recombines TRBV6-6 with TRBJ1-2; a possible D gene is TRBD1 (5 bases). The V end lost 1 base, the J end lost 2 bases, and 11 bases lay between the germline ends. CDR1 MNHNY and CDR2 SVGAGI come from the germline V gene (reference sequence). The CDR3 extends over 15 amino acids. The CDR3 region is CASSYYGGPNYGYTF. The CDR3 DNA sequence: TGTGCCAGCAGTTACTATGGGGGACCAAACTATGGCTACACCTTC.

The rearrangement uses TRBV5-1 and TRBJ2-7; 10 bases line up with TRBD1. The CDR3 contains 15 residues. J lost 5 bases, V lost 4 bases, and 9 bases had no gene match. Germline V gene lookup returns CDR1 SGHRS and CDR2 YFSETQ. The CDR3 loop reads CASSSGTGVWHEQYF. CDR3 DNA: TGCGCCAGCAGCAGCGGGACAGGGGTTTGGCACGAGCAGTACTTC.

The chain links TRBV30 to TRBJ2-1, with 8 bases fitting TRBD1. The germline gives CDR1 GTSNPN, CDR2 SVGIG (reference sequence). The CDR3 is 12 amino acids. V shed 7 bases and J 7 bases; nucleotides not matched to a gene: 6. In DNA form, the CDR3 reads TGTGCCTTTAACAGGGGGAGGAATGAGCAGTTCTTC. Its translation: CAFNRGRNEQFF. Filled out from reference TRBV30 and TRBJ2-1, the complete variable domain reads SQTIHQWPATLVQPVGSPLSLECTVEGTSNPNLYWYRQAAGRGLQLLFYSVGIGQISSEVPQNLSASRPQDRQFILSSKKLLLSDSGFYLCAFNRGRNEQFFGPGTRLTVL.

This clone was picked up one time. This chain uses TRBV19 with TRBJ1-5; 7 positions match TRBD1. Trimming cost V 7 bases and J 3 bases; bases outside gene matches: 9. Germline V gene lookup returns CDR1 LNHDA and CDR2 SQIVND (reference sequence). This CDR3 contains 15 residues. For the CDR3, the DNA is TGTGCCAGTATGAGGGGACAGCCAAACAATCAGCCCCAGCATTTT. Amino acids: CASMRGQPNNQPQHF.

The rearrangement uses TRBV6-1 and TRBJ1-5; D ambiguous. Trimming stripped 0 bases from V and 4 bases from J, with 7 bases between. Germline V gene lookup returns CDR1 MNHNS and CDR2 SASEGT. The CDR3 is 14 residues long. The CDR3 sequence: CASSEAPRNQPQHF. For the CDR3, the DNA is TGTGCCAGCAGTGAAGCGCCCAGAAATCAGCCCCAGCATTTT.

The J gene is TRBJ2-5, the V gene TRBV4-1; 10 bases line up with TRBD1. The CDR3 runs to 15 residues. V gave up 8 bases and J gave up 1 base; unmatched junction bases: 7. Germline CDR1 reads MGHRA; CDR2 reads YSYEKL. The CDR3 DNA follows: TGCGCCAGCCGACCGACAGGGGGCTCCCAAGAGACCCAGTACTTC. Protein sequence: CASRPTGGSQETQYF.

This chain connects TRBV7-9 to TRBJ2-3; D may match TRBD1 or TRBD2 (5 bases each). Trimming shortened V by 5 bases and J by 6 bases, and 15 bases separated the two germline ends. The CDR3 contains 14 residues. Per germline, CDR1 SEHNR and CDR2 FQNEAQ (reference sequence). The CDR3 coding sequence is TGTGCCAGCAGCCCACCAGGGACGACGGATACGCAGTATTTT. Translation: CASSPPGTTDTQYF. Looking up the rest from reference TRBV7-9 and TRBJ2-3 gives the full variable domain: DTGVSQNPRHKITKRGQNVTFRCDPISEHNRLYWYRQTLGQGPEFLTYFQNEAQLEKSRLLSDRFSAERPKGSFSTLEIQRTEQGDSAMYLCASSPPGTTDTQYFGPGTRLTVL.

This clone was observed once. The chain has TRBV7-8 and TRBJ2-7; D may be TRBD2 (6 bases). Germline V gene data show CDR1 as SGHVS and CDR2 as FQNEAQ. Trimming took 0 bases from V and 0 from J, leaving 12 bases between them. CDR3 length equals 16 residues. The CDR3 nucleotides are TGTGCCAGCAGCTTAGCATGGGACTTTGGCTCCTACGAGCAGTACGTC. Translating gives CASSLAWDFGSYEQYV.

The rearrangement links TRBV14 to TRBJ2-3; no clear D gene. Germline V gene data show CDR1 as SGHDN and CDR2 as FVKESK. V was clipped by 3 bases and J by 6 bases, with 7 bases between them. The CDR3 is 12 amino acids. The CDR3 is CASSQFADTQYF. The DNA of the CDR3 is TGTGCCAGCAGCCAGTTCGCGGATACGCAGTATTTT.